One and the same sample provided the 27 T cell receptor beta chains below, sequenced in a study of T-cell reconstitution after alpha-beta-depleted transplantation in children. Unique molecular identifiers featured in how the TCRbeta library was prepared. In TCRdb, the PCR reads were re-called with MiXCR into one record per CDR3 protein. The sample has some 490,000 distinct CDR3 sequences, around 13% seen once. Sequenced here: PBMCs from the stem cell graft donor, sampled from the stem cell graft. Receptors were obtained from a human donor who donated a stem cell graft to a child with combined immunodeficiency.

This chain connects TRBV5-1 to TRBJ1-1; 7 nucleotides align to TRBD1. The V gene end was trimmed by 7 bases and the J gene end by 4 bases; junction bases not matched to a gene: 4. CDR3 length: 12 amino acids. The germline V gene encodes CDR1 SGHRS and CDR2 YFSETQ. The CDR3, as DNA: TGCGCCAGCCGAGGGGGCGGCACTGAAGCTTTCTTT. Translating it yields CASRGGGTEAFF. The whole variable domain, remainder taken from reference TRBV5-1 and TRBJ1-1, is KAGVTQTPRYLIKTRGQQVTLSCSPISGHRSVSWYQQTPGQGLQFLFEYFSETQRNKGNFPGRFSGRQFSNSRSEMNVSTLELGDSALYLCASRGGGTEAFFGQGTRLTVV.

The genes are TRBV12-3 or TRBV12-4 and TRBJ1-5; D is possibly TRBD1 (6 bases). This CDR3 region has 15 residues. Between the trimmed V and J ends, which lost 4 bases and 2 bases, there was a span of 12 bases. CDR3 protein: CASSSTGFGNQPQHF. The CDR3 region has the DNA TGTGCCAGCAGTTCCACAGGGTTTGGCAATCAGCCCCAGCATTTT.

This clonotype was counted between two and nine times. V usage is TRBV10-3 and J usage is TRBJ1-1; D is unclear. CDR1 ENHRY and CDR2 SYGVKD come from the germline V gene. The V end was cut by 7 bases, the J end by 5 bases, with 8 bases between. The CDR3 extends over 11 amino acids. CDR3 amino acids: CAIKGGTEAFF. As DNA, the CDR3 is TGTGCCATCAAGGGTGGGACTGAAGCTTTCTTT.

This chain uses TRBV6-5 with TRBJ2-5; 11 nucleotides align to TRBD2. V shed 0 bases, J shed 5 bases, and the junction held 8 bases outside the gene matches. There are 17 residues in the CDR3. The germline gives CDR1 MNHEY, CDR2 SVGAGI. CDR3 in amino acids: CASSYSSSGGAGETQYF. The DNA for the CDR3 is TGTGCCAGCAGTTACTCGAGTAGCGGGGGGGCCGGTGAGACCCAGTACTTC.

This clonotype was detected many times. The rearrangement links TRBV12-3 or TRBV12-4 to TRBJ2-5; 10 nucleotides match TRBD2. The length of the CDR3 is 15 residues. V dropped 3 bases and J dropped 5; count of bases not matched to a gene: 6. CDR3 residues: CASSFALAGVETQYF. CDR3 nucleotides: TGTGCCAGCAGTTTTGCGCTAGCGGGGGTTGAGACCCAGTACTTC.

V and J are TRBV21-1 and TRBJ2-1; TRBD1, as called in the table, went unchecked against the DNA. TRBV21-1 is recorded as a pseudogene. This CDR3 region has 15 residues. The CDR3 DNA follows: TGTGCCAGCAGCAAAGGAGGAACAGGGGGCAATGAGCAGTTCTTC. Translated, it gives CASSKGGTGGNEQFF.

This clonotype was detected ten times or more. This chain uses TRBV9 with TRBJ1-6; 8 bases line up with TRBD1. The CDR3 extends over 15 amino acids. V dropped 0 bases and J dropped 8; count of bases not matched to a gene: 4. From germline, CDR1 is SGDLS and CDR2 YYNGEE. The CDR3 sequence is CASSVGGTGDSPLHF. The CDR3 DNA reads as TGTGCCAGCAGCGTAGGAGGGACAGGAGATTCACCCCTCCACTTT. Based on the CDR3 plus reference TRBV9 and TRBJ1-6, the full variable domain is DSGVTQTPKHLITATGQRVTLRCSPRSGDLSVYWYQQSLDQGLQFLIQYYNGEERAKGNILERFSAQQFPDLHSELNLSSLELGDSALYFCASSVGGTGDSPLHFGNGTRLTVT.

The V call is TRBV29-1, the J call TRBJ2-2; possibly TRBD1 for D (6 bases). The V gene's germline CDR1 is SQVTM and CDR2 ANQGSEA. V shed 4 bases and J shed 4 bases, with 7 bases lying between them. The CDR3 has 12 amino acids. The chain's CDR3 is CSVVRGTGELFF. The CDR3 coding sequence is TGCAGCGTTGTCAGGGGCACCGGGGAGCTGTTTTTT.

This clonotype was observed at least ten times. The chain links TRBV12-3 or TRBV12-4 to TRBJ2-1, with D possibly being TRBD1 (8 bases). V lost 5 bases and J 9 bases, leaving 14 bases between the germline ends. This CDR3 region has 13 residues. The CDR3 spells CASSLTGEGEQFF. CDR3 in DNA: TGTGCCAGCAGTCTGACAGGGGAGGGTGAGCAGTTCTTC.

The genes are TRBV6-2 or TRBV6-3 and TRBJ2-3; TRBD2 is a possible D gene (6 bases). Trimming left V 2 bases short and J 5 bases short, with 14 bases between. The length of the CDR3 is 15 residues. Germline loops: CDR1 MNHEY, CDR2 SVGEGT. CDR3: CASSYPLASGDTQYF. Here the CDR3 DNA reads TGTGCCAGCAGTTACCCGCTAGCGTCTGGAGATACGCAGTATTTT.

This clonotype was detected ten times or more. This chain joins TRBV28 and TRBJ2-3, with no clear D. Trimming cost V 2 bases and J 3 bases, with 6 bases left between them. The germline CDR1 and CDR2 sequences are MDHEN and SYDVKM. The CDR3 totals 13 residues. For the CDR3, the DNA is TGTGCCAGCAGTTTAGGGATTACAGATACGCAGTATTTT. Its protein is CASSLGITDTQYF.

As DNA, the CDR3 is TGTGCCAGCTCACCGAGGAGACAGGGGGCGCATCAGCCCCAGCATTTT. Translated: CASSPRRQGAHQPQHF. V and J are TRBV18 and TRBJ1-5; 10 positions agree with TRBD1. The CDR3 runs 16 residues. The V gene end was trimmed by 3 bases and the J gene end by 5 bases; junction bases not matched to a gene: 7. Looked up from germline, CDR1 is KGHSH and CDR2 is LQKENI.

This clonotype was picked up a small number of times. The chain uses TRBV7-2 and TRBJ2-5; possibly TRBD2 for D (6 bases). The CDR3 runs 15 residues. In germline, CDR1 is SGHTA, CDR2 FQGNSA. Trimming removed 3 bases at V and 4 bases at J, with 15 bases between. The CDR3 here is CASSFVGTGVETQYF. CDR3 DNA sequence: TGTGCCAGCAGCTTTGTGGGGACGGGGGTAGAGACCCAGTACTTC.

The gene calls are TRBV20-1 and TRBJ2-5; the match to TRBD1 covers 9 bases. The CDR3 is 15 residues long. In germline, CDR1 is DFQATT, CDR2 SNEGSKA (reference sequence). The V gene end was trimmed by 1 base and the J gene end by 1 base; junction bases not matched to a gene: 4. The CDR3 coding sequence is TGCAGTGCTAGAGCCGGGACAGGGTTCCAAGAGACCCAGTACTTC. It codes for CSARAGTGFQETQYF.

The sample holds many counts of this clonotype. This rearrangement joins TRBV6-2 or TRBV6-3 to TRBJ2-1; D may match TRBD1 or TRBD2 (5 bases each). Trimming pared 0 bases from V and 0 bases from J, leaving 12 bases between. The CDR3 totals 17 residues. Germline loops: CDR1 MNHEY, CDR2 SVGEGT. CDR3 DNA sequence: TGTGCCAGCAGTTACTCGAGGGGACGGAGCTCCTACAATGAGCAGTTCTTC. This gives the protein CASSYSRGRSSYNEQFF.

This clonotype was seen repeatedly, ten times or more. CDR3 coding DNA: TGTGCCTGGAGTTTGGGTTGGGGGGTTGAGCAGTTCTTC. The encoded protein is CAWSLGWGVEQFF. The genes are TRBV30 and TRBJ2-1; D possibly corresponds to TRBD2 (6 bases). The germline V gene has CDR1 GTSNPN and CDR2 SVGIG (reference sequence). Trimming removed 2 bases at V and 9 bases at J, with 14 bases between. The CDR3 length is 13 residues.

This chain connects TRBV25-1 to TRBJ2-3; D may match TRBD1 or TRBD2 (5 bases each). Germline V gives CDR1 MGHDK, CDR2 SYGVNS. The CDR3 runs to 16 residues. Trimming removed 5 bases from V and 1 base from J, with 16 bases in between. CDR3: CASSSVGDLCTDTQYF. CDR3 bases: TGTGCCAGCAGTTCAGTAGGGGACCTATGCACAGATACGCAGTATTTT.

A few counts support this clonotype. The CDR3 DNA follows: TGTGCCAGCAGCTTATCTAGCGGGGTCCAAGAGACCCAGTACTTC. Amino acids: CASSLSSGVQETQYF. The gene calls are TRBV7-3 and TRBJ2-5; 9 nucleotides line up with TRBD2. The J segment lost 1 base and the V segment lost 2 bases, leaving 2 bases of the junction unmatched. This CDR3 has 15 amino acids. CDR1 and CDR2 from the germline V gene are SGHTA and FQGTGA.

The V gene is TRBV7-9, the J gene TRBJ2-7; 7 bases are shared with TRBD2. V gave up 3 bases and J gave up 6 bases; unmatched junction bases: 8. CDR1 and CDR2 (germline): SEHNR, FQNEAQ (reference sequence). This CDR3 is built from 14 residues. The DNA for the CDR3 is TGTGCCAGCAGCTTCTTGAGGGAGGGTTTCGAGCAGTACTTC. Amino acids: CASSFLREGFEQYF.

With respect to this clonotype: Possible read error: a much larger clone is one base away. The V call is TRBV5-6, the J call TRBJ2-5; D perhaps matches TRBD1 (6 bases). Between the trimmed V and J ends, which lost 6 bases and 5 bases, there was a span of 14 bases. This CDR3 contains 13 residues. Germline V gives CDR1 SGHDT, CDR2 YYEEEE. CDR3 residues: CASNHFDRETQYF. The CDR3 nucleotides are TGTGCCAGCAACCATTTTGACAGGGAGACCCAGTACTTC.

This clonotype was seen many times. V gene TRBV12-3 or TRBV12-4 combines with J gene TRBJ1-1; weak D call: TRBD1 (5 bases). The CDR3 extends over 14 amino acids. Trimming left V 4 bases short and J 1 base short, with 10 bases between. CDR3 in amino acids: CASSSWTPNTEAFF. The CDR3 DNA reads TGTGCCAGCAGTTCTTGGACACCGAACACTGAAGCTTTCTTT.

CDR3: CATSNPAQEQYF. The DNA of the CDR3 is TGTGCCACCAGCAACCCAGCCCAAGAGCAGTACTTC. The chain is built from TRBV15 and TRBJ2-7, with unresolved D. Trimming cost V 4 bases and J 7 bases, with 11 bases left between them. The CDR3 extends over 12 amino acids. CDR1 is LNHNV and CDR2 is YYDKDF in the germline V gene (reference sequence). The full variable domain, its missing parts supplied by reference TRBV15 and TRBJ2-7, is DAMVIQNPRYQVTQFGKPVTLSCSQTLNHNVMYWYQQKSSQAPKLLFHYYDKDFNNEADTPDNFQSRRPNTSFCFLDIRSPGLGDTAMYLCATSNPAQEQYFGPGTRLTVT.

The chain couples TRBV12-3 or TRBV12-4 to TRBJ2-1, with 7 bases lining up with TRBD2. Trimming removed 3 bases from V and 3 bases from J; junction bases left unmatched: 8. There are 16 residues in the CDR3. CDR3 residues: CASSFPILAIYNEQFF. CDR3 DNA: TGTGCCAGCAGTTTCCCCATACTAGCGATCTACAATGAGCAGTTCTTC.

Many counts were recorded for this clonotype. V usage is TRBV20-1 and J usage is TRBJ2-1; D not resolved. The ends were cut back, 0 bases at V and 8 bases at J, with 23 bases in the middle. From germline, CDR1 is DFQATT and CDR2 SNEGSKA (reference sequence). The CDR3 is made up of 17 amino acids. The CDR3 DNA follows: TGCAGTGCTAGAGAGTCCGGCGCGCCCCTCCACAACGATGAGCAGTTCTTC. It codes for CSARESGAPLHNDEQFF.

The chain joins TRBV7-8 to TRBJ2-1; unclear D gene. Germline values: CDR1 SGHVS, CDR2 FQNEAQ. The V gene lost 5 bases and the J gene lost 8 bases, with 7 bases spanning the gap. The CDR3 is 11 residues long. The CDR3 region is CASSGLYEQFF. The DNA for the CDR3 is TGTGCCAGCAGCGGCCTCTATGAGCAGTTCTTC.

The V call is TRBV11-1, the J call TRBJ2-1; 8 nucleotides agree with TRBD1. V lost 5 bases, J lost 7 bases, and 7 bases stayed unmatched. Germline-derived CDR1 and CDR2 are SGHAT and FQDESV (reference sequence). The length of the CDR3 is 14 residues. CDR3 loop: CASSARQGWNEQFF. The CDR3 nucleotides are TGTGCCAGCAGCGCCCGACAGGGGTGGAATGAGCAGTTCTTC. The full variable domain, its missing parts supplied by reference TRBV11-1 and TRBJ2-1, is EAEVAQSPRYKITEKSQAVAFWCDPISGHATLYWYRQILGQGPELLVQFQDESVVDDSQLPKDRFSAERLKGVDSTLKIQPAELGDSAMYLCASSARQGWNEQFFGPGTRLTVL.

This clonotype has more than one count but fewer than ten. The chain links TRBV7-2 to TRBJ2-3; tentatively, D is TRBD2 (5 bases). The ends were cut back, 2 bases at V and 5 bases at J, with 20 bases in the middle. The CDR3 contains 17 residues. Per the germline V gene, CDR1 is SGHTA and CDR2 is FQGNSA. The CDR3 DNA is TGTGCCAGCAGCTTACGCTATGAGGGCGCCCAAAGAGATACGCAGTATTTT. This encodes CASSLRYEGAQRDTQYF.